The 30 T cell receptor beta chains below all came from one sample that was sequenced in a study of CD8+ T cells in alopecia areata (dated by TCRdb to between 2017 and 2018). The sample's time point label, in plain terms: baseline before oral tofacitinib. Libraries were made using the immunoSEQ multiplex PCR assay. For TCR sequencing, RNA was extracted from every sample and reverse transcribed into cDNA to serve as template. TCRdb provides this immuneACCESS table in a form limited to in-frame rearrangements. Some clones are lacking; in checked studies, under half of them reflect an unresolved V gene, and why the rest are absent is not known. For this sample there are some 170,000 clones; 59% appear just once. The ten largest clones represent roughly 14% of the sample. The sample consisted of CD4+ T cells sorted from blood, taken at week 0. The receptors shown here come from a human donor with alopecia areata.

The genes are TRBV2 and TRBJ2-7; D unclear. CDR1 and CDR2 (germline): SNHLY, FYNNEI. V shed 4 bases and J shed 1 base, with 8 bases lying between them. This CDR3 region has 13 residues. Here the CDR3 DNA reads TGTGCCAGCAGTGTAACCCGATCCTACGAGCAGTACTTC. Translating gives CASSVTRSYEQYF. The full variable domain, with the rest looked up from reference TRBV2 and TRBJ2-7, is EPEVTQTPSHQVTQMGQEVILRCVPISNHLYFYWYRQILGQKVEFLVSFYNNEISEKSEIFDDQFSVERPDGSNFTLKIRSTKLEDSAMYFCASSVTRSYEQYFGPGTRLTVT.

The CDR3 DNA reads TGTGCCACCAGCAGACGACGCGTGGCAGGGGGTCGAGATACGCAGTATTTT. Amino acid sequence: CATSRRRVAGGRDTQYF. This rearrangement joins TRBV15 to TRBJ2-3, with 7 bases fitting TRBD1. CDR3 length: 17 residues. The V gene end was trimmed by 2 bases and the J gene end by 5 bases; junction bases not matched to a gene: 13. CDR1 and CDR2 (germline): LNHNV, YYDKDF (reference sequence).

This clone has a single count. J is TRBJ2-1 and V is TRBV30; TRBD2 matches at 7 bases. V was pared by 4 bases and J by 3 bases, with 3 bases of the junction left unmatched. CDR1 and CDR2 (germline): GTSNPN, SVGIG (reference sequence). This CDR3 region has 13 residues. CDR3 coding DNA: TGTGCCTGGACGGCGGGGGACTACAATGAGCAGTTCTTC. It codes for CAWTAGDYNEQFF.

The chain carries TRBV6-5 and TRBJ1-4; unclear D gene. Trimming left V 3 bases short and J 1 base short, with 12 bases between. The CDR3 contains 16 residues. CDR1 and CDR2 (germline): MNHEY, SVGAGI. Here the CDR3 reads CASSYGGEITNEKLFF. CDR3 nucleotide sequence: TGTGCCAGCAGTTATGGCGGGGAAATAACTAATGAAAAACTGTTTTTT.

The chain combines TRBV29-1 with TRBJ2-7; 12 nucleotides align to TRBD1. J lost 12 bases, V lost 3 bases, and 12 bases had no gene match. Looked up from germline, CDR1 is SQVTM and CDR2 is ANQGSEA. This CDR3 contains 14 residues. CDR3 DNA: TGCAGCGTTGAGGTAGGGGACAGGGGGCGCCTGGTGTACTTC. This codes for CSVEVGDRGRLVYF.

This chain links TRBV21-1 with TRBJ1-6. TRBV21-1 is an annotated pseudogene. The CDR3 has 12 residues. Here the CDR3 DNA reads TGTGCCAGCAGCAAATGGGACGCACCCCTCCACTTT. Amino acids: CASSKWDAPLHF.

The CDR3 bases are TGTGCCAGCAGCCGAACTGGGGGTAACACTGAAGCTTTCTTT. Protein: CASSRTGGNTEAFF. This chain connects TRBV7-9 to TRBJ1-1; possibly TRBD1 for D (5 bases). The CDR3 is 14 residues long. CDR1 SEHNR and CDR2 FQNEAQ come from the germline V gene (reference sequence). V lost 5 bases, J lost 2 bases, and 12 bases lay in between.

The V and J genes are TRBV18 and TRBJ2-1, with D tentatively TRBD2 (7 bases). Germline CDR1 reads KGHSH; CDR2 reads LQKENI. The CDR3 has 14 amino acids. V gave up 8 bases and J gave up 8 bases, with 19 bases separating them. In DNA, the CDR3 is TGTGCCAGCACCGCGGGGGCCTCGAGGGATGAGCAGTTCTTC. Translating it yields CASTAGASRDEQFF.

The chain employs TRBV5-1 and TRBJ2-7; D is undetermined. Germline V gene data show CDR1 as SGHRS and CDR2 as YFSETQ. The CDR3 length is 11 residues. The ends were cut back, 4 bases at V and 3 bases at J, with 5 bases in the middle. The CDR3 spells CASSLHYEQYF. Written as DNA, the CDR3 is TGCGCCAGCAGCCTACACTACGAGCAGTACTTC. Full variable domain (remainder filled in from reference TRBV5-1 and TRBJ2-7): KAGVTQTPRYLIKTRGQQVTLSCSPISGHRSVSWYQQTPGQGLQFLFEYFSETQRNKGNFPGRFSGRQFSNSRSEMNVSTLELGDSALYLCASSLHYEQYFGPGTRLTVT.

This clone was observed a single time. The rearrangement links TRBV30 to TRBJ2-7; no firm D call. V lost 7 bases to trimming and J lost 3 bases, with 13 bases between them. CDR1 is GTSNPN and CDR2 is SVGIG in the germline V gene (reference sequence). There are 12 residues in the CDR3. The CDR3 DNA reads TGTGCCTCTTACTTAGCCAACTACGAGCAGTACTTC. It yields the protein CASYLANYEQYF.

J is TRBJ2-7 and V is TRBV29-1; possibly TRBD1 for D (6 bases). Germline loops: CDR1 SQVTM, CDR2 ANQGSEA. The CDR3 is 14 amino acids. V shed 2 bases and J shed 6 bases, with 17 bases lying between them. The CDR3 DNA reads as TGCAGCGTTGAACTCTCCGTTGGGGGCTCCGAGCAGTACTTC. Protein sequence: CSVELSVGGSEQYF.

This clone has just a few counts. This chain links TRBV29-1 with TRBJ1-1, with D perhaps TRBD1 (5 bases). Trimming removed 4 bases from V and 5 bases from J, with 17 bases in between. The CDR3 is made up of 14 amino acids. Germline V gene lookup returns CDR1 SQVTM and CDR2 ANQGSEA. In DNA, the CDR3 is TGCAGCGTTGTGGGGGGGGTAGGCGGGACTGAAGCTTTCTTT. This gives the protein CSVVGGVGGTEAFF.

This sequence joins TRBV7-9 and TRBJ2-2; the D is unclear. The CDR3 totals 13 residues. The germline CDR1 and CDR2 sequences are SEHNR and FQNEAQ (reference sequence). Trimming took off 7 bases at V and 5 bases at J, with 11 bases between the two ends. CDR3 amino acids: CASIQASTGELFF. The CDR3 DNA sequence: TGTGCCAGCATTCAGGCGTCGACCGGGGAGCTGTTTTTT.

The count of this clone is one. The gene calls are TRBV29-1 and TRBJ2-5; tentatively, D is TRBD1 (6 bases). CDR1 and CDR2 (germline): SQVTM, ANQGSEA. The CDR3 consists of 14 residues. V lost 6 bases and J 5 bases, leaving 19 bases between the germline ends. CDR3 sequence reads: CSVGPQGARETQYF. CDR3 coding DNA: TGCAGCGTGGGCCCACAGGGTGCGAGGGAGACCCAGTACTTC. The whole variable domain, remainder taken from reference TRBV29-1 and TRBJ2-5, is SAVISQKPSRDICQRGTSLTIQCQVDSQVTMMFWYRQQPGQSLTLIATANQGSEATYESGFVIDKFPISRPNLTFSTLTVSNMSPEDSSIYLCSVGPQGARETQYFGPGTRLLVL.

This clone was counted only a few times. The chain links TRBV6-6 to TRBJ1-6, with 10 bases aligning to TRBD1. V was clipped by 6 bases and J by 8 bases; unmatched bases: 7. CDR1 and CDR2 from the germline V gene are MNHNY and SVGAGI (reference sequence). The CDR3 has 15 amino acids. CDR3 bases: TGTGCCAGCAGGGCGACAGGGACAGGGGATTCACCCCTCCACTTT. This codes for CASRATGTGDSPLHF.

The chain has TRBV30 and TRBJ2-3; the D is unclear. This CDR3 spans 13 amino acids. Germline V gene data show CDR1 as GTSNPN and CDR2 as SVGIG (reference sequence). Trimming cost V 3 bases and J 3 bases, with 10 bases left between them. CDR3 sequence: CAWSARDTDTQYF. The CDR3 DNA sequence: TGTGCCTGGAGCGCTCGAGATACAGATACGCAGTATTTT.

This clone was seen only a few times. V is TRBV29-1 and J is TRBJ1-4, with no clear D. The CDR3 totals 12 residues. V was clipped by 3 bases and J by 8 bases, with 10 bases between them. From germline, CDR1 is SQVTM and CDR2 ANQGSEA. CDR3 amino acids: CSVDWGGEKLFF. CDR3 nucleotides: TGCAGCGTTGATTGGGGTGGGGAAAAACTGTTTTTT.

The gene calls are TRBV5-6 and TRBJ2-7; 8 bases fit TRBD1. CDR3 size: 12 residues. The trim removed 1 base at V and 6 bases at J, leaving 0 bases unmatched. Germline V gives CDR1 SGHDT, CDR2 YYEEEE. CDR3 loop: CASSLTGGEQYF. The CDR3 coding sequence is TGTGCCAGCAGCTTGACAGGGGGCGAGCAGTACTTC.

The chain carries TRBV29-1 and TRBJ1-1, with D unresolved. CDR1 and CDR2 from the germline V gene are SQVTM and ANQGSEA. The CDR3 runs to 12 residues. V lost 2 bases to trimming and J lost 1 base, with 5 bases between them. The CDR3 sequence is CSVERGNTEAFF. The CDR3 DNA reads as TGCAGCGTTGAACGGGGGAACACTGAAGCTTTCTTT.

At least ten counts were recorded for this clone. The rearrangement uses TRBV29-1 and TRBJ2-1, with 12 bases fitting TRBD1. After removal of 7 bases from V and 9 bases from J, the junction contained 10 bases not matched to a gene. CDR3 length: 14 amino acids. CDR1 is SQVTM, CDR2 ANQGSEA, per germline. CDR3 bases: TGCAGCGCAGAGGAGGGACAGGGGGCGCGTGAGCAGTTCTTC. Its protein product is CSAEEGQGAREQFF.

CDR3 in DNA: TGCGCCAGCAGCAGGGACAGGGGTGAGCAGTACTTC. Translation gives CASSRDRGEQYF. The V and J genes are TRBV4-1 and TRBJ2-7; TRBD1 matches 10 bases. The CDR3 sequence is 12 residues long. CDR1 and CDR2 from the germline V gene are MGHRA and YSYEKL. The V segment lost 5 bases and the J segment 7 bases; nucleotides outside the gene matches: 2.

This clone was recorded a few times. This chain connects TRBV29-1 to TRBJ1-2; 9 bases match TRBD1. The J segment lost 6 bases and the V segment lost 6 bases, leaving 5 bases of the junction unmatched. CDR3 length equals 12 residues. Germline CDR1 is SQVTM and CDR2 is ANQGSEA. For the CDR3, the DNA is TGCAGCGTCGGGACAGGGTGGGATGGCTACACCTTC. Amino acids: CSVGTGWDGYTF.

This sequence joins TRBV4-1 and TRBJ2-3; D call uncertain. The V gene lost 0 bases and the J gene lost 2 bases, with 9 bases spanning the gap. Germline lookup yields CDR1 MGHRA and CDR2 YSYEKL. The CDR3 is made up of 15 amino acids. Written as DNA, the CDR3 is TGCGCCAGCAGCCAAGATCCCTCCTACACAGATACGCAGTATTTT. Translation: CASSQDPSYTDTQYF.

This clone was detected a few times. The chain joins TRBV7-9 to TRBJ1-1; TRBD1 matches at 10 bases. Germline CDR1 SEHNR, CDR2 FQNEAQ (reference sequence). V trimming: 4 bases; J trimming: 10 bases; junction bases outside the gene matches: 6. The CDR3 is 13 amino acids. The CDR3 loop is CASSSTGQGRAFF. The CDR3 DNA sequence: TGTGCCAGCAGCTCAACGGGACAGGGGAGAGCTTTCTTT.

The chain combines TRBV5-1 with TRBJ1-2, with 9 positions matching TRBD1. The CDR3 is 14 residues long. Germline CDR1 and CDR2: SGHRS and YFSETQ. With 0 bases clipped from V and 7 bases from J, the junction kept 4 bases outside the gene matches. The CDR3 bases are TGCGCCAGCAGCTTGGAACAGGGGGCCTCTGGCTACACCTTC. Its translation: CASSLEQGASGYTF. Complete variable domain (other parts from reference TRBV5-1 and TRBJ1-2): KAGVTQTPRYLIKTRGQQVTLSCSPISGHRSVSWYQQTPGQGLQFLFEYFSETQRNKGNFPGRFSGRQFSNSRSEMNVSTLELGDSALYLCASSLEQGASGYTFGSGTRLTVV.

The genes are TRBV7-6 and TRBJ2-1, with TRBD2 matching over 8 bases. Germline CDR1 SGHVS, CDR2 FNYEAQ. V lost 3 bases, J lost 5 bases, and 12 bases stayed unmatched. The CDR3 consists of 17 residues. The CDR3 reads CASSFGIKRGRDNEQFF. The CDR3 nucleotides are TGTGCCAGCAGCTTCGGCATCAAGCGGGGGAGGGACAATGAGCAGTTCTTC.

The J gene is TRBJ2-2, the V gene TRBV7-9; perhaps TRBD1 as D (5 bases). The V end lost 5 bases, the J end lost 6 bases, and 13 bases lay between the germline ends. Looked up from germline, CDR1 is SEHNR and CDR2 is FQNEAQ (reference sequence). This CDR3 contains 14 residues. CDR3 coding DNA: TGTGCCAGCAGCGCGTCCGCCAGGGCCGGGGAGCTGTTTTTT. This codes for CASSASARAGELFF.

The sample holds one count of this clone. The chain combines TRBV4-1 with TRBJ1-2; TRBD1 might be the D (5 bases). Germline lookup yields CDR1 MGHRA and CDR2 YSYEKL. The germline V and J ends were trimmed by 0 bases and 6 bases, with 14 bases remaining between them. The CDR3 is 15 amino acids. CDR3 loop: CASSQDSAGRNGYTF. Written as DNA, the CDR3 is TGCGCCAGCAGCCAAGACTCTGCGGGGCGGAATGGCTACACCTTC.

The CDR3 coding sequence is TGTGCCTGGAGTGTAGCAGGGTACTCTGGGGCCAACGTCCTGACTTTC. This gives the protein CAWSVAGYSGANVLTF. V usage is TRBV30 and J usage is TRBJ2-6, with D possibly TRBD1 on 5 matching bases. The V gene's germline CDR1 is GTSNPN and CDR2 SVGIG (reference sequence). The ends were cut back, 0 bases at V and 0 bases at J, with 9 bases in the middle. The CDR3 consists of 16 residues.

The table lists this clone with a few counts. The chain recombines TRBV5-1 with TRBJ2-3; D perhaps matches TRBD2 (5 bases). CDR3 length: 14 residues. Germline V gives CDR1 SGHRS, CDR2 YFSETQ. Trimming removed 4 bases from V and 4 bases from J, with 13 bases in between. CDR3 protein: CASSPSGFADTQYF. The DNA for the CDR3 is TGCGCCAGCAGCCCCTCGGGGTTCGCAGATACGCAGTATTTT. Full variable domain (rest looked up from reference TRBV5-1 and TRBJ2-3): KAGVTQTPRYLIKTRGQQVTLSCSPISGHRSVSWYQQTPGQGLQFLFEYFSETQRNKGNFPGRFSGRQFSNSRSEMNVSTLELGDSALYLCASSPSGFADTQYFGPGTRLTVL.